This T cell receptor beta chain was recorded in a study of T-cell memory formation after mild COVID-19. General study points: Researchers found some responding clones in pre-infection memory, a sign that cross-reactive memory joined. Clones shrinking between day 15 and 85 showed a balanced CD4/CD8 split, and those that grew later tilted toward CD4+. The CD4+ clones that contracted clustered mainly within CM and EM, and the CD8+ clones concentrated in EMRA.

The length of the CDR3 is 15 residues. Germline V lookup: CDR1 SNHLY, CDR2 FYNNEI. The V gene lost 4 bases and the J gene lost 0 bases, with 13 bases spanning the gap. 5'RACE primed at constant segments yielded TCR alpha and TCR beta cDNA libraries bearing sample barcodes and UMIs. One entry per CDR3 protein, called by TCRdb with MiXCR from the 5' RACE reads. The sample has 100,000 to 150,000 distinct CDR3 sequences, about 17% seen once; the top ten hold approximately 13%. Comments on this clonotype: Antigen: not known.

The chain combines TRBV2 with TRBJ2-7, with D unresolved. This clonotype was obtained from an adult woman who had mild COVID-19 (a few samples of this study predate the infection). Cell type and time point are not known. Input material: PBMCs or a T cell subset sorted from them (not recorded which). CDR3 DNA sequence: TGTGCCAGCAGTGGGTTAGGACGGAGCTCCTACGAGCAGTACTTC. Translating it yields CASSGLGRSSYEQYF.